This TCR beta chain was captured by sequencing in a study of T cells in Graves' hyperthyroidism and ophthalmopathy. V trimming: 2 bases; J trimming: 1 base; junction bases outside the gene matches: 7. The CDR3 length is 16 residues. From RNA transcripts, TCR beta CDR3 regions were amplified. The TCR CDR3 first-round RT-PCR relied on the HTBI primer set. TCRdb itself ran the multiplex PCR reads through MiXCR, one entry per CDR3 protein. The sample has roughly 740,000 distinct CDR3 sequences, about 15% seen once. The specimen sequenced was blood. The TCR comes from a man younger than 30 with Graves' hyperthyroidism. The chain couples TRBV6-7 to TRBJ1-1; 7 nucleotides line up with TRBD1. TRBV6-7 is known as an ORF, though its function is uncertain. The CDR3 protein is CASSYRFTGANTEAFF. In nucleotides, the CDR3 is TGTGCCAGCAGTTACCGCTTTACAGGGGCGAACACTGAAGCTTTCTTT.